The 8 T cell receptor beta chains presented below share a single source sample, sequenced in a study of blood T cell repertoires in COVID-19. TCRdb's copy holds only in-frame clones and misses some; the assay was immunoSEQ multiplex PCR. The table records 120,000 or so clones, around 88% of them present only once. Sequenced: peripheral blood. These receptors originate from a woman in her forties or fifties with active or convalescent COVID-19.

V usage is TRBV7-2 and J usage is TRBJ2-5; the match to TRBD2 covers 14 bases. Germline V gene data show CDR1 as SGHTA and CDR2 as FQGNSA. The CDR3 is made up of 19 amino acids. Losses at the gene ends were 1 base for V and 5 bases for J; bases not matched to a gene: 12. The CDR3 sequence: CASSLGGPGLAGVRETQYF. The CDR3 DNA follows: TGTGCCAGCAGCTTAGGCGGTCCGGGACTAGCGGGAGTTAGGGAGACCCAGTACTTC.

The gene calls are TRBV4-1 and TRBJ1-2; D is uncertain. Germline CDR1 MGHRA, CDR2 YSYEKL. This CDR3 is 12 amino acids long. The V gene lost 0 bases and the J gene lost 5 bases, with 4 bases spanning the gap. The CDR3 DNA sequence: TGCGCCAGCAGCCAAGAAGCTTATGGCTACACCTTC. Translation: CASSQEAYGYTF.

This clone has just one count. The chain employs TRBV7-9 and TRBJ2-7; tentatively, D is TRBD2 (5 bases). CDR3 length equals 12 residues. Trimming cost V 5 bases and J 5 bases, with 10 bases left between them. Germline CDR1 SEHNR, CDR2 FQNEAQ (reference sequence). CDR3: CASSEQEDEQYF. The CDR3 DNA follows: TGTGCCAGCAGCGAGCAGGAGGACGAGCAGTACTTC.

The V gene is TRBV7-8, the J gene TRBJ2-2, with D maybe TRBD2 (6 bases). The germline gives CDR1 SGHVS, CDR2 FQNEAQ. The CDR3 has 14 residues. Between the trimmed V and J ends, which lost 4 bases and 5 bases, there was a span of 11 bases. The CDR3 DNA reads as TGTGCCAGCAGCTCCCTCGCGGGAACCGGGGAGCTGTTTTTT. Translating gives CASSSLAGTGELFF.

The rearrangement joins TRBV29-1 to TRBJ1-4; a weak D match, TRBD1 (6 bases). V lost 7 bases and J 3 bases, leaving 15 bases between the germline ends. The CDR3 contains 14 residues. CDR1 and CDR2 from the germline V gene are SQVTM and ANQGSEA. In DNA form, the CDR3 reads TGCAGCGGGGGTTCCGGGACATCTAATGAAAAACTGTTTTTT. This gives the protein CSGGSGTSNEKLFF.

J is TRBJ1-5 and V is TRBV19, with D perhaps TRBD1 (5 bases). The CDR3 contains 15 residues. Germline V gene sequence: CDR1 LNHDA, CDR2 SQIVND (reference sequence). V was shortened by 6 bases and J by 1 base, with 13 bases between the two germline ends. CDR3 nucleotides: TGTGCCAGTAGACTCTCAGGGTTGAGCAATCAGCCCCAGCATTTT. Protein product: CASRLSGLSNQPQHF.

The rearrangement uses TRBV5-1 and TRBJ2-2; 9 bases are a match to TRBD2. V gave up 0 bases and J gave up 1 base; unmatched junction bases: 1. CDR3 length: 16 amino acids. CDR1 and CDR2 from the germline V gene are SGHRS and YFSETQ. The CDR3 coding sequence is TGCGCCAGCAGCTTGGCACTAGCGGGGAACACCGGGGAGCTGTTTTTT. It codes for CASSLALAGNTGELFF.

The rearrangement joins TRBV29-1 to TRBJ1-2; D is ambiguous. Germline lookup yields CDR1 SQVTM and CDR2 ANQGSEA. The CDR3 is 12 amino acids. Trimming left V 4 bases short and J 6 bases short, with 12 bases between. CDR3 residues: CSVASLRDGYTF. The DNA for the CDR3 is TGCAGCGTTGCCTCACTGAGAGATGGCTACACCTTC.